A single sample gave rise to the 14 T cell receptor beta chains below, sequenced in a study of CD8+ T cells in alopecia areata. Extracted RNA was reverse transcribed into cDNA, the sequencing template. The table came from immunoSEQ multiplex PCR; TCRdb's copy has only in-frame clones and leaves some out. The table records just over 150,000 clones, 40% to 60% of them present only once. Specimen: CD8+ T cells sorted from blood, collected at week 0. The receptor set was obtained from a human donor with alopecia areata.

In this sample, this clone turned up a few times. The chain combines TRBV5-6 with TRBJ2-7; D remains ambiguous. Germline values: CDR1 SGHDT, CDR2 YYEEEE. V lost 0 bases and J lost 4, with 8 bases in between. CDR3 length: 13 residues. The CDR3 region has the DNA TGTGCCAGCAGCTTGGGCACAGTTTACGAGCAGTACTTC. It yields the protein CASSLGTVYEQYF.

Here the CDR3 reads CASSPSPRSNYGYTF. CDR3 nucleotides: TGTGCCAGCAGCCCCTCCCCGAGGAGTAACTATGGCTACACCTTC. The rearrangement uses TRBV6-5 and TRBJ1-2; D is uncertain. Trimming removed 6 bases at V and 1 base at J, with 15 bases between. CDR3 size: 15 residues. CDR1 MNHEY and CDR2 SVGAGI come from the germline V gene.

This clone was found a few times. This sequence joins TRBV27 and TRBJ1-1; a possible D gene is TRBD1 (5 bases). The CDR3 runs to 14 residues. The V end was cut by 5 bases, the J end by 0 bases, with 10 bases between. Germline V gene data show CDR1 as MNHEY and CDR2 as SMNVEV (reference sequence). CDR3: CASSPDSVNTEAFF. In DNA, the CDR3 is TGTGCCAGCAGTCCTGACAGCGTGAACACTGAAGCTTTCTTT.

The rearrangement uses TRBV6-5 and TRBJ2-4; D might be TRBD2 (5 bases). The V and J ends lost 1 base and 16 bases respectively, with 11 bases between them. CDR3 length: 11 amino acids. Looked up from germline, CDR1 is MNHEY and CDR2 is SVGAGI. The CDR3 nucleotides are TGTGCCAGCAGTTACTTAGGACTGCTCTACTTC. Translating it yields CASSYLGLLYF.

The V gene is TRBV9, the J gene TRBJ2-3; no reliable D call. The CDR3 sequence is 12 residues long. Germline V gene lookup returns CDR1 SGDLS and CDR2 YYNGEE. V was clipped by 5 bases and J by 0 bases, with 4 bases between them. The CDR3 coding sequence is TGTGCCAGCAGGGCAAGCACAGATACGCAGTATTTT. Translation: CASRASTDTQYF.

This clone was detected a few times. The chain couples TRBV6-5 to TRBJ1-2; 8 bases line up with TRBD1. The V and J ends lost 7 bases and 4 bases, in that order; junction bases with no gene match: 5. The CDR3 is 13 amino acids. The germline V gene encodes CDR1 MNHEY and CDR2 SVGAGI. The DNA of the CDR3 is TGTGCCAGCACAGGGGGCATTTTCTATGGCTACACCTTC. It is translated as CASTGGIFYGYTF.

This clone was detected a few times. This chain connects TRBV4-3 to TRBJ1-6, with D tentatively TRBD1 (5 bases). From germline, CDR1 is LGHNA and CDR2 YSLEER. V was pared by 4 bases and J by 5 bases, with 9 bases between. The CDR3 runs 14 residues. The CDR3 here is CASSRDQNNSPLHF. CDR3 coding DNA: TGCGCCAGCAGCCGGGACCAGAATAATTCACCCCTCCACTTT.

This clone has only a few counts. The CDR3 DNA sequence: TGTGCCAGCACCTACGGACTAGCGGGGGTGTACCAAGAGACCCAGTACTTC. Protein product: CASTYGLAGVYQETQYF. V is TRBV7-2 and J is TRBJ2-5; 13 positions match TRBD2. V was pared by 7 bases and J by 0 bases, with 8 bases of the junction left unmatched. This CDR3 comprises 17 residues. Germline V gene lookup returns CDR1 SGHTA and CDR2 FQGNSA. Full variable domain (outside the CDR3, taken from reference TRBV7-2 and TRBJ2-5): GAGVSQSPSNKVTEKGKDVELRCDPISGHTALYWYRQSLGQGLEFLIYFQGNSAPDKSGLPSDRFSAERTGGSVSTLTIQRTQQEDSAVYLCASTYGLAGVYQETQYFGPGTRLLVL.

This clone was counted between two and nine times. V and J are TRBV27 and TRBJ2-1; possibly TRBD1 for D (6 bases). This CDR3 is built from 12 residues. The germline V and J ends were trimmed by 5 bases and 4 bases, with 6 bases remaining between them. Germline CDR1 is MNHEY and CDR2 is SMNVEV (reference sequence). The chain's CDR3 is CASSTGYNEQFF. CDR3 bases: TGTGCCAGCAGTACAGGGTACAATGAGCAGTTCTTC.

The chain recombines TRBV30 with TRBJ2-3; D gene uncertain. Trimming removed 4 bases at V and 6 bases at J, with 5 bases between. The CDR3 is 10 amino acids. In germline, CDR1 is GTSNPN, CDR2 SVGIG (reference sequence). CDR3 sequence: CAWMLDTQYF. As DNA, the CDR3 is TGTGCCTGGATGTTGGATACGCAGTATTTT. Variable domain in full (rest from reference TRBV30 and TRBJ2-3): SQTIHQWPATLVQPVGSPLSLECTVEGTSNPNLYWYRQAAGRGLQLLFYSVGIGQISSEVPQNLSASRPQDRQFILSSKKLLLSDSGFYLCAWMLDTQYFGPGTRLTVL.

This clone was observed a handful of times. The chain has TRBV9 and TRBJ1-1; D ambiguous. CDR1 and CDR2 (germline): SGDLS, YYNGEE. The length of the CDR3 is 12 residues. V was trimmed by 7 bases and J by 1 base, leaving 8 bases between them. The CDR3 loop reads CASASRNTEAFF. CDR3 DNA: TGTGCCAGCGCTAGCCGGAACACTGAAGCTTTCTTT.

Notes on this clone: Other nucleotide sequences in the sample specify the same CDR3. V gene TRBV4-3 combines with J gene TRBJ2-7, with TRBD1 matching 8 bases. J lost 2 bases, V lost 0 bases, and 3 bases had no gene match. This CDR3 is 15 amino acids long. Looked up from germline, CDR1 is LGHNA and CDR2 is YSLEER. The CDR3 DNA reads as TGCGCCAGCAGCCAAGATAGGGACAGGACCTACGAGCAGTACTTC. Protein product: CASSQDRDRTYEQYF.

This clone was counted only a few times. This chain links TRBV5-6 with TRBJ2-7; a possible D gene is TRBD2 (5 bases). The germline V and J ends were trimmed by 0 bases and 2 bases, with 9 bases remaining between them. CDR3 size: 14 residues. CDR1 and CDR2 from the germline V gene are SGHDT and YYEEEE. The CDR3 is CASSLGRRTYEQYF. CDR3 nucleotides: TGTGCCAGCAGCTTGGGGCGGAGGACCTACGAGCAGTACTTC. Drawing the rest from reference TRBV5-6 and TRBJ2-7, the complete variable domain is DAGVTQSPTHLIKTRGQQVTLRCSPKSGHDTVSWYQQALGQGPQFIFQYYEEEERQRGNFPDRFSGHQFPNYSSELNVNALLLGDSALYLCASSLGRRTYEQYFGPGTRLTVT.

The chain combines TRBV11-3 with TRBJ2-1; the D call may be TRBD1 or TRBD2 (5 bases each). The V end was cut by 5 bases, the J end by 6 bases, with 11 bases between. CDR3 length: 13 residues. From germline, CDR1 is SGHNT and CDR2 YENEEA. The CDR3 DNA follows: TGTGCCAGCAGCCTGAGGGGAGTCAATGAGCAGTTCTTC. As protein: CASSLRGVNEQFF.